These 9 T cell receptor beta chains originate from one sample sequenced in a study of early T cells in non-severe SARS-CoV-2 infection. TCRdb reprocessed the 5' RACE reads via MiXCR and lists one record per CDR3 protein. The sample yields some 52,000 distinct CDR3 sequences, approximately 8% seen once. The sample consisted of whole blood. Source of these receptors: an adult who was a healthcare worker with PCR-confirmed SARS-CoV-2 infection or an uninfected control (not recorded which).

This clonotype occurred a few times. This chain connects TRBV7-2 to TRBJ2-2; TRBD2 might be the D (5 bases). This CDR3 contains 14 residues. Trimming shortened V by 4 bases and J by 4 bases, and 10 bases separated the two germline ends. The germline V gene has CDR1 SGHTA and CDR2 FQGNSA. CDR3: CASSWRTFTGELFF. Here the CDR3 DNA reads TGTGCCAGCAGCTGGAGGACGTTCACCGGGGAGCTGTTTTTT.

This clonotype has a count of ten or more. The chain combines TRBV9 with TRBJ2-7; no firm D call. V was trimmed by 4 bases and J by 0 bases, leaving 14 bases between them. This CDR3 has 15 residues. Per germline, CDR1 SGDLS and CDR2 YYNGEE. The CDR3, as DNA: TGTGCCAGCAGCCCCACCTGGGCAGCCTCCTACGAGCAGTACTTC. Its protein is CASSPTWAASYEQYF.

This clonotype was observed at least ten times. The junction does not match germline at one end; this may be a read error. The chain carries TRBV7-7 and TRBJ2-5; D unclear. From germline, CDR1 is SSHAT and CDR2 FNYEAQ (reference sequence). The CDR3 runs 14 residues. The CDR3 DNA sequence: TGTGCTAGCAGCTTAACTGCGGTCCAAGAGACCCAGTACTTC. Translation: CASSLTAVQETQYF.

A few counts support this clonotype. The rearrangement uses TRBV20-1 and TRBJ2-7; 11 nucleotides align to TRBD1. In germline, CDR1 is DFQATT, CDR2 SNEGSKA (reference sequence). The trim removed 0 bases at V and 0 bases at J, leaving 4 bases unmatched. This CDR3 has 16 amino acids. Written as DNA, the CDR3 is TGCAGTGCTAGAGATCCCGGACAGGGGGCCTCCTACGAGCAGTACTTC. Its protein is CSARDPGQGASYEQYF.

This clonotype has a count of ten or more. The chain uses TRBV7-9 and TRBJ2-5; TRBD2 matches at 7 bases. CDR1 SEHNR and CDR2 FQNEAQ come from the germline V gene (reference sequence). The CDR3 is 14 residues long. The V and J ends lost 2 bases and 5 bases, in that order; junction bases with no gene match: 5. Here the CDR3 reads CASSLSRGFETQYF. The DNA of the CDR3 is TGTGCCAGCAGCTTATCGCGGGGGTTCGAGACCCAGTACTTC.

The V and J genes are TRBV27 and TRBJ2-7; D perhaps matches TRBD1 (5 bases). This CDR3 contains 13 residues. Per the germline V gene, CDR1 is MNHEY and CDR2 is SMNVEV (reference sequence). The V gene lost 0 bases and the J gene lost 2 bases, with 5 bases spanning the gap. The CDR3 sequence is CASSLSGPYEQYF. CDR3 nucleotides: TGTGCCAGCAGTTTATCGGGGCCCTACGAGCAGTACTTC.

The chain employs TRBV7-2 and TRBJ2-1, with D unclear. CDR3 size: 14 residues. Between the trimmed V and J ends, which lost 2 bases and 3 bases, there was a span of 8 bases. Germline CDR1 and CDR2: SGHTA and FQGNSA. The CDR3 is CASSLTRNYNEQFF. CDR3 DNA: TGTGCCAGCAGCTTAACACGGAACTACAATGAGCAGTTCTTC.

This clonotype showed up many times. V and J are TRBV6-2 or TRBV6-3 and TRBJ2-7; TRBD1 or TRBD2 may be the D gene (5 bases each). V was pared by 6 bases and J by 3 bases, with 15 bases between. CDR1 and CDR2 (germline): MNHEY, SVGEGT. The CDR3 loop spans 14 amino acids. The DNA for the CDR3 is TGTGCCAGCAGCCTCATTGGGGGTGGCTACGAGCAGTACTTC. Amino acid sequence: CASSLIGGGYEQYF.

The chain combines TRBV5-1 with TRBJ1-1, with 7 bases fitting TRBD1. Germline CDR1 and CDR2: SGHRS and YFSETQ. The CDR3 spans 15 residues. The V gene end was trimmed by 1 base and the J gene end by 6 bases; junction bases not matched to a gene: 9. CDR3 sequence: CASSLKQGVIAEAFF. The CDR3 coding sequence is TGCGCCAGCAGCTTGAAGCAGGGGGTTATAGCTGAAGCTTTCTTT.